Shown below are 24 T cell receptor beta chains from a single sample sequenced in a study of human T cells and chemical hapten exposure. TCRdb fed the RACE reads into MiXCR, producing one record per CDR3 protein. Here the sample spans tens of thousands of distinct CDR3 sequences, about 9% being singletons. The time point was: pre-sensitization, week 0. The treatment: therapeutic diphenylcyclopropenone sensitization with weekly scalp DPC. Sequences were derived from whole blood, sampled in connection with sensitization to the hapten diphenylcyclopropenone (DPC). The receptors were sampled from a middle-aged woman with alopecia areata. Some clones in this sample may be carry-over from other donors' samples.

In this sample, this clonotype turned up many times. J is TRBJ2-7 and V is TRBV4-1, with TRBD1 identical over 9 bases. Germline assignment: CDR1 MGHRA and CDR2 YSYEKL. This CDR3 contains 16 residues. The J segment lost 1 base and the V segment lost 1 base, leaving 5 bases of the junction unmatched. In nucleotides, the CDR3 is TGCGCCAGCAGCCAAGTCTTAGGACAGGGGTCCTACGAGCAGTACTTC. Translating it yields CASSQVLGQGSYEQYF.

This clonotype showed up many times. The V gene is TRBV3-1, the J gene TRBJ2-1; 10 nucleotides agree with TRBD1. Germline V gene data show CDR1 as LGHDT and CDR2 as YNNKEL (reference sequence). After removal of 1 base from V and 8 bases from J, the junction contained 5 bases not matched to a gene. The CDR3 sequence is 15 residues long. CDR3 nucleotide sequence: TGTGCCAGCAGCCAAGGCGGGACAGGGGTCCATGAGCAGTTCTTC. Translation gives CASSQGGTGVHEQFF.

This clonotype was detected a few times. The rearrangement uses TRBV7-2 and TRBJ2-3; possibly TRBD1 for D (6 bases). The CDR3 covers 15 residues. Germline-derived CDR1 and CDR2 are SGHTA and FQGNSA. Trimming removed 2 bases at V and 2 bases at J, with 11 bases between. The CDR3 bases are TGTGCCAGCAGCTTAACAGGGATCCTCACAGATACGCAGTATTTT. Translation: CASSLTGILTDTQYF.

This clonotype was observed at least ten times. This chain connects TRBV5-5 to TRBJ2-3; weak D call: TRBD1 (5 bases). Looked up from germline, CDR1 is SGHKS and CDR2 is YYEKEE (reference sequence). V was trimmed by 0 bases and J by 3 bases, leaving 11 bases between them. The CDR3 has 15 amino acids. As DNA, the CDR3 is TGTGCCAGCAGCTTGGCCCTAGGGGTTACAGATACGCAGTATTTT. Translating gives CASSLALGVTDTQYF.

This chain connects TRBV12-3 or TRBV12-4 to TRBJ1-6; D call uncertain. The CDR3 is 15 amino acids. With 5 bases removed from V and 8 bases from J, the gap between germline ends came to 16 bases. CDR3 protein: CASSRKRGPDSPLHF. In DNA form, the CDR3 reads TGTGCCAGCAGTCGAAAGCGGGGTCCGGATTCACCCCTCCACTTT.

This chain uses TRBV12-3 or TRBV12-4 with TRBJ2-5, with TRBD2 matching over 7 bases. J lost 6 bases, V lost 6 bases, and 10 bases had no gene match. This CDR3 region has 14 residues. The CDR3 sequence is CASRPRGGIQTQYF. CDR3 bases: TGTGCCAGCAGGCCCCGCGGGGGAATACAGACCCAGTACTTC.

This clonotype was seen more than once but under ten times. The CDR3: CASSALAGNSDTQYF. DNA of the CDR3: TGTGCCAGCAGCGCGCTAGCGGGGAATTCGGATACGCAGTATTTT. This chain uses TRBV6-1 with TRBJ2-3; 9 bases agree with TRBD2. This CDR3 is 15 amino acids long. The ends lost 6 bases at V and 6 bases at J; junction bases unmatched: 10. Germline V gene data show CDR1 as MNHNS and CDR2 as SASEGT.

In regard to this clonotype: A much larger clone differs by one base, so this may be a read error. In DNA form, the CDR3 reads TGTGCCAGCAGCCTCTCGGGGGGGCCCCTCACCGGGGGGCTGTTTTTT. Encoded protein: CASSLSGGPLTGGLFF. This chain uses TRBV12-3 or TRBV12-4 with TRBJ2-2; 8 positions agree with TRBD2. The CDR3 consists of 16 residues.

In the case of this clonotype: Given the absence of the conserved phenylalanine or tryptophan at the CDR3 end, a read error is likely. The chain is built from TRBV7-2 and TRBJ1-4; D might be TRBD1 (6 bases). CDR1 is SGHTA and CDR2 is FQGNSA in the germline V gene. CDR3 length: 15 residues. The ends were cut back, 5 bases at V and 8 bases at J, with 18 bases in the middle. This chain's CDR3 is CASSPRTARGEKLFY. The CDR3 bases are TGTGCCAGCAGCCCAAGGACAGCTCGAGGGGAAAAACTGTTTTAT.

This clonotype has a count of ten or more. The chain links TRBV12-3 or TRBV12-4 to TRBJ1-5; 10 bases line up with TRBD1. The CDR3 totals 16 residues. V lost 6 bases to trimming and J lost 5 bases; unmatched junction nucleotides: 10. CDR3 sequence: CASSHTDRGPDQPQHF. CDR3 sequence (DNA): TGTGCCAGCAGCCACACTGACAGGGGGCCAGATCAGCCCCAGCATTTT.

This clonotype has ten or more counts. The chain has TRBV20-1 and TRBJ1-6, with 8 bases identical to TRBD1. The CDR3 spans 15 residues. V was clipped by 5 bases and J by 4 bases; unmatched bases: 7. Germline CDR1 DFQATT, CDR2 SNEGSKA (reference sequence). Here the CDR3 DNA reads TGCAGTGCTTATTCAGGGGGCTTTTATAATTCACCCCTCCACTTT. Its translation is CSAYSGGFYNSPLHF.

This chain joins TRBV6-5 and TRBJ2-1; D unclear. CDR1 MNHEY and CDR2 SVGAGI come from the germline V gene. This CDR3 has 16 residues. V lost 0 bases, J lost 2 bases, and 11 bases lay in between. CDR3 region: CASSYSTRRAYNEQFF. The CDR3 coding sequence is TGTGCCAGCAGTTACTCGACCAGGAGAGCCTACAATGAGCAGTTCTTC.

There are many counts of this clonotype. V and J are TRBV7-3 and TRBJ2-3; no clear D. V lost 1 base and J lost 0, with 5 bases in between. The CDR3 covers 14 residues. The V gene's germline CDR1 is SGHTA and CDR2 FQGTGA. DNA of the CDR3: TGTGCCAGCAGCTTAAGAGCTAGCACAGATACGCAGTATTTT. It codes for CASSLRASTDTQYF.

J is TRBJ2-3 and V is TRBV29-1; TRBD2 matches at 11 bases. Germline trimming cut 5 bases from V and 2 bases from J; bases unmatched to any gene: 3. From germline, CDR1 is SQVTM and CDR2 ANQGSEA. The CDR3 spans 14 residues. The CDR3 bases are TGCAGCGTTACTAGCGGGGGCTACACAGATACGCAGTATTTT. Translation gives CSVTSGGYTDTQYF.

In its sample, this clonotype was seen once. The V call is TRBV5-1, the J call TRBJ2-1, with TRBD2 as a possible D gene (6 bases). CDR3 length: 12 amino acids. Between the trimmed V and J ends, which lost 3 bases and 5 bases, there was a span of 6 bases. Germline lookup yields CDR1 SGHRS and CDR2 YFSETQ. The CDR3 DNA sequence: TGCGCCAGCAGCTGGACTAACAATGAGCAGTTCTTC. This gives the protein CASSWTNNEQFF. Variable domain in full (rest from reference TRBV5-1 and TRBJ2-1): KAGVTQTPRYLIKTRGQQVTLSCSPISGHRSVSWYQQTPGQGLQFLFEYFSETQRNKGNFPGRFSGRQFSNSRSEMNVSTLELGDSALYLCASSWTNNEQFFGPGTRLTVL.

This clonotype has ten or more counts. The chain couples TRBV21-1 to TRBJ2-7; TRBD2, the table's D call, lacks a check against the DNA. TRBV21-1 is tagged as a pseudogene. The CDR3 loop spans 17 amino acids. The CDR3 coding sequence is TGTGCCAGCAGCAATCCTTTGCCCGGGACTTCATCCTACGAGCAGTACTTC. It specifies CASSNPLPGTSSYEQYF.

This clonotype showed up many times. The CDR3 coding sequence is TGTGCCACCAGCAGAACTCGACAGGGGGCCAAAAACATTCAGTACTTC. Its protein is CATSRTRQGAKNIQYF. V gene TRBV15 combines with J gene TRBJ2-4; 8 positions agree with TRBD1. The CDR3 sequence is 16 residues long. CDR1 and CDR2 (germline): LNHNV, YYDKDF (reference sequence). V shed 2 bases, J shed 1 base, and the junction held 4 bases outside the gene matches.

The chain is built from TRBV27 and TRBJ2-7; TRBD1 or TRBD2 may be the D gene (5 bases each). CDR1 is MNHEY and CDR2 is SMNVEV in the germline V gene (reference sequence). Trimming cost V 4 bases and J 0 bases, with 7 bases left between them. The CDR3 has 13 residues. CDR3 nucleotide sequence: TGTGCCAGCAGTTGGGGGTCCTCCTACGAGCAGTACTTC. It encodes CASSWGSSYEQYF.

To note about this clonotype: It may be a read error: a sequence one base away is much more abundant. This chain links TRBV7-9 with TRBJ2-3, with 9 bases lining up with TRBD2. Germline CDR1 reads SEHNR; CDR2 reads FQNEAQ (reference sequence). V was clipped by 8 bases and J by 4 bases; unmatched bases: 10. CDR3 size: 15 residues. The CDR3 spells CASGPVAGASDTQYF. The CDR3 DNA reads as TGTGCCAGCGGGCCTGTAGCGGGGGCCTCAGATACGCAGTATTTT.

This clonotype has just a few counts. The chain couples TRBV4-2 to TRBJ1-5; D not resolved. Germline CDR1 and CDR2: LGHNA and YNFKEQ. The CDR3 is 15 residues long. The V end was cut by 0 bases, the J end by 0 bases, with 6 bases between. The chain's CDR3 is CASSQDLNSNQPQHF. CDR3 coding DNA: TGTGCCAGCAGCCAAGATCTGAATAGCAATCAGCCCCAGCATTTT.

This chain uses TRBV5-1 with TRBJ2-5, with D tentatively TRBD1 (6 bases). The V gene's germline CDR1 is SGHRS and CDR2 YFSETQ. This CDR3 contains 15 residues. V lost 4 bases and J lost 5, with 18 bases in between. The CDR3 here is CASSPSGVRGETQYF. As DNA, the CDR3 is TGCGCCAGCAGCCCCTCCGGAGTGAGGGGGGAGACCCAGTACTTC.

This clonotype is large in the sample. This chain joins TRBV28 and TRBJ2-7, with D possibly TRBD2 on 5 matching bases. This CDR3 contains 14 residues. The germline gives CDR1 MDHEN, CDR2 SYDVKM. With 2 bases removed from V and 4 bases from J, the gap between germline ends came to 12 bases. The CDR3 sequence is CASSLGGNGYEQYF. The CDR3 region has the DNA TGTGCCAGCAGTTTAGGAGGCAATGGGTACGAGCAGTACTTC.

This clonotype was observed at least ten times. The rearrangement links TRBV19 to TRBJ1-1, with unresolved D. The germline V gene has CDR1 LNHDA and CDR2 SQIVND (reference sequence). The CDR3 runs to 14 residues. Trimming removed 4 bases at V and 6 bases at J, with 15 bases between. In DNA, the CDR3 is TGTGCCAGTAGTACCCCGGTAAAGATAGCTGAAGCTTTCTTT. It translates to CASSTPVKIAEAFF.

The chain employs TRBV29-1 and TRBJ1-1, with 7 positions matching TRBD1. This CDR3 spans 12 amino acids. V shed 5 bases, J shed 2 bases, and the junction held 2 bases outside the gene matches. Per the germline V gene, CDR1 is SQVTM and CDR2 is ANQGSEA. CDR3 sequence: CSVQGGNTEAFF. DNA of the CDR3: TGCAGCGTTCAGGGGGGAAACACTGAAGCTTTCTTT.